Below, 2 T cell receptor beta chains from the same sample are listed, as sequenced in a study of T-cell memory formation after mild COVID-19. MiXCR, applied by TCRdb to the 5' RACE reads, yields one record per CDR3 protein. The top ten hold 0.6% to 1% of the sample, which has some 46,000 distinct CDR3 sequences, less than 8% seen once. Material for sequencing was PBMCs or a T cell subset sorted from them (not recorded which). These receptors came from an adult who had mild COVID-19 (a few samples of this study predate the infection). Cell type and time point are not known.

The table lists this clonotype with many counts. This chain uses TRBV4-3 with TRBJ2-3; tentative D call: TRBD2 (5 bases). The CDR3 has 14 residues. The V gene's germline CDR1 is LGHNA and CDR2 YSLEER. The ends were cut back, 0 bases at V and 4 bases at J, with 8 bases in the middle. CDR3 in DNA: TGCGCCAGCAGCCAAGAACGGGGTGCAGATACGCAGTATTTT. As protein: CASSQERGADTQYF.

The count of this clonotype is one. The chain carries TRBV10-3 and TRBJ2-7; D is undetermined. The V end lost 0 bases, the J end lost 5 bases, and 11 bases lay between the germline ends. This CDR3 has 14 amino acids. In germline, CDR1 is ENHRY, CDR2 SYGVKD. CDR3 residues: CAISESAGRDEQYF. CDR3 coding DNA: TGTGCCATCAGTGAGTCGGCAGGACGGGACGAGCAGTACTTC.